Shown below are 6 T cell receptor beta chains from a single sample sequenced in a study of OX40 agonist ivuxolimab in advanced cancers. Preparation of the library involved the immunoSEQ multiplex PCR assay. Held by TCRdb, this immuneACCESS table contains in-frame sequences only and omits some clones. Under half of the omission traces to an unresolved V gene where checked; the cause of the rest is unknown. The sample table shows about 83,000 clones, and roughly 87% are seen once. The top ten hold 0.66% of the sample. The sample was CD4+ or CD8+ T cells sorted from blood, taken in a trial of the OX40 agonist ivuxolimab. Source of these receptors: an adult with an advanced solid tumor such as melanoma, head and neck, liver or kidney cancer.

V and J are TRBV12-5 and TRBJ2-4; D may correspond to TRBD1 or TRBD2 (5 bases each). This CDR3 region has 21 residues. Trimming pared 1 base from V and 1 base from J, leaving 26 bases between. Germline V lookup: CDR1 LGHNT, CDR2 FRNRAP. The CDR3 loop reads CASGLGEGPGLSNLAKNIQYF. In DNA form, the CDR3 reads TGTGCTAGTGGTTTGGGAGAGGGGCCAGGGCTTTCAAATTTGGCCAAAAACATTCAGTACTTC.

V gene TRBV9 combines with J gene TRBJ2-6, with 8 nucleotides matching TRBD2. Germline values: CDR1 SGDLS, CDR2 YYNGEE. Losses at the gene ends were 0 bases for V and 0 bases for J; bases not matched to a gene: 8. This CDR3 contains 19 residues. CDR3 coding DNA: TGTGCCAGCAGCGTAGGTCTAAGCGGGGGAAGCTCTGGGGCCAACGTCCTGACTTTC. This sequence encodes CASSVGLSGGSSGANVLTF.

The gene calls are TRBV19 and TRBJ2-1; D unresolved. Germline CDR1 is LNHDA and CDR2 is SQIVND (reference sequence). The length of the CDR3 is 16 residues. With 3 bases removed from V and 1 base from J, the gap between germline ends came to 13 bases. The CDR3 region is CASSIRDIGSYNEQFF. The CDR3 nucleotides are TGTGCCAGTAGTATCCGAGACATTGGGTCCTACAATGAGCAGTTCTTC. Full variable domain (remainder filled in from reference TRBV19 and TRBJ2-1): DGGITQSPKYLFRKEGQNVTLSCEQNLNHDAMYWYRQDPGQGLRLIYYSQIVNDFQKGDIAEGYSVSREKKESFPLTVTSAQKNPTAFYLCASSIRDIGSYNEQFFGPGTRLTVL.

The rearrangement uses TRBV2 and TRBJ1-6; no clear D. CDR3 length: 17 amino acids. Germline CDR1 SNHLY, CDR2 FYNNEI. Trimming removed 1 base at V and 0 bases at J, with 10 bases between. CDR3 nucleotide sequence: TGTGCCAGCAGTGAAGTTGGACTGAGCTCCTATAATTCACCCCTCCACTTT. Translated, it gives CASSEVGLSSYNSPLHF.

This clone has just a few counts. The chain combines TRBV5-1 with TRBJ1-2, with TRBD1 identical over 10 bases. Germline V gene sequence: CDR1 SGHRS, CDR2 YFSETQ. V trimming: 4 bases; J trimming: 7 bases; junction bases outside the gene matches: 4. The CDR3 has 13 residues. The CDR3 DNA follows: TGCGCCAGCAGCCCCGGGACAGGGGTTGGCTACACCTTC. It codes for CASSPGTGVGYTF.

The rearrangement uses TRBV25-1 and TRBJ1-6; 8 nucleotides match TRBD1. Unmatched junction bases numbered 4, after V lost 3 bases and J lost 0 bases. Germline assignment: CDR1 MGHDK and CDR2 SYGVNS. This CDR3 is 17 amino acids long. The CDR3 sequence: CASSDHDRGSYNSPLHF. CDR3 nucleotide sequence: TGTGCCAGCAGTGACCATGACAGGGGCTCCTATAATTCACCCCTCCACTTT.